Below, 10 T cell receptor beta chains from the same sample are listed, as sequenced in a study of T cell changes during pregnancy in multiple sclerosis. Clones were sequenced by immunoSEQ multiplex PCR, and TCRdb holds only the in-frame ones, with some missing. The data contain roughly 110,000 clones, just under 95% of them singletons. The sequenced sample was peripheral blood, obtained in the third trimester of pregnancy. Receptors were obtained from a female donor in good health, enrolled as a control in a pregnancy study.

This clone has a handful of counts. V gene TRBV19 combines with J gene TRBJ1-1; D unclear. Germline V lookup: CDR1 LNHDA, CDR2 SQIVND (reference sequence). Trimming left V 5 bases short and J 4 bases short, with 11 bases between. CDR3 size: 13 residues. The CDR3 DNA is TGTGCCAGTAGTTTCCAGACAACCACTGAAGCTTTCTTT. This encodes CASSFQTTTEAFF.

The chain combines TRBV12-5 with TRBJ2-2, with 7 bases identical to TRBD1. Germline CDR1 and CDR2: LGHNT and FRNRAP. CDR3 length equals 17 residues. The junction had 12 bases not matched to a gene; V was cut back by 3 bases and J by 5 bases. CDR3: CASGFLTGDEKTGELFF. Here the CDR3 DNA reads TGTGCTAGTGGTTTTCTAACAGGGGATGAGAAGACCGGGGAGCTGTTTTTT.

This chain links TRBV27 with TRBJ2-7, with TRBD2 matching over 10 bases. Unmatched junction bases numbered 8, after V lost 4 bases and J lost 5 bases. The CDR3 is made up of 15 amino acids. Germline lookup yields CDR1 MNHEY and CDR2 SMNVEV (reference sequence). The CDR3 DNA reads as TGTGCCAGCAGTTGGTCTCGGACTAGCGGCGACGAGCAGTACTTC. It is translated as CASSWSRTSGDEQYF.

The CDR3 DNA is TGTGCTAGTGGTTTGGATAGTAATTCACCCCTCCACTTT. Its protein product is CASGLDSNSPLHF. The rearrangement links TRBV12-5 to TRBJ1-6; D remains ambiguous. The CDR3 has 13 residues. V was cut by 1 base and J by 6 bases, with 4 bases left in between. From germline, CDR1 is LGHNT and CDR2 FRNRAP.

The chain carries TRBV6-4 and TRBJ2-1; 13 bases are shared with TRBD2. The CDR3 has 17 amino acids. Trimming cost V 2 bases and J 3 bases; bases outside gene matches: 4. CDR1 is MRHNA and CDR2 is SNTAGT in the germline V gene. CDR3 residues: CASSDGGTSGDYNEQFF. The CDR3 DNA reads as TGTGCCAGCAGTGACGGAGGGACTAGCGGGGACTACAATGAGCAGTTCTTC.

This rearrangement joins TRBV19 to TRBJ1-3; 11 nucleotides agree with TRBD1. Germline V gives CDR1 LNHDA, CDR2 SQIVND (reference sequence). V shed 6 bases and J 4 bases; nucleotides not matched to a gene: 8. The CDR3 has 16 amino acids. CDR3 nucleotides: TGTGCCAGTAGAAGCCCCGGACAGGGGGCAGGAAACACCATATATTTT. Translation gives CASRSPGQGAGNTIYF.

V and J are TRBV7-2 and TRBJ1-1, with 7 bases identical to TRBD1. V shed 1 base, J shed 1 base, and the junction held 6 bases outside the gene matches. The CDR3 sequence is 16 residues long. CDR1 and CDR2 from the germline V gene are SGHTA and FQGNSA. CDR3 protein: CASSLDGGQWNTEAFF. In DNA, the CDR3 is TGTGCCAGCAGCTTAGATGGGGGACAGTGGAACACTGAAGCTTTCTTT.

This chain links TRBV19 with TRBJ1-2; D gene uncertain. The CDR3 length is 13 residues. V shed 7 bases and J shed 3 bases, with 12 bases lying between them. Germline V gene lookup returns CDR1 LNHDA and CDR2 SQIVND (reference sequence). CDR3 protein: CASTERTDYGYTF. In DNA, the CDR3 is TGTGCCAGTACCGAAAGGACTGACTATGGCTACACCTTC.

As regards this clone: Compared with germline, one end of the junction differs, possibly owing to a read error. The chain is built from TRBV7-7 and TRBJ2-1, with 7 bases that match TRBD2. The CDR3 spans 12 residues. Germline V gene data show CDR1 as SSHAT and CDR2 as FNYEAQ (reference sequence). CDR3 bases: TGTGCTAGCAGCGCTGGGGGGGTGGAGCAGTTCTTC. As protein: CASSAGGVEQFF.

In nucleotides, the CDR3 is TGTGCCAGCAGCCTACAGGGTAATGGCTACACCTTC. Its protein is CASSLQGNGYTF. The rearrangement links TRBV7-9 to TRBJ1-2, with D perhaps TRBD1 (6 bases). Germline assignment: CDR1 SEHNR and CDR2 FQNEAQ (reference sequence). Deletions cut 5 bases from V and 6 bases from J, with 10 bases between. The CDR3 extends over 12 amino acids. Together with reference TRBV7-9 and TRBJ1-2, the CDR3 gives the full variable domain: DTGVSQNPRHKITKRGQNVTFRCDPISEHNRLYWYRQTLGQGPEFLTYFQNEAQLEKSRLLSDRFSAERPKGSFSTLEIQRTEQGDSAMYLCASSLQGNGYTFGSGTRLTVV.